Listed below are T cell receptor beta chains from one sample, sequenced in a study of blood T cell repertoires in COVID-19. Sequenced by immunoSEQ multiplex PCR; TCRdb stores in-frame clones only, minus some. The data contain 150,000 to 200,000 clones, approximately 80% of them seen just once; the ten biggest clones take up 12%. Sequencing was done on a sample of peripheral blood. The receptors come from a woman aged 80 or over with COVID-19, enrolled during active disease. Both conserved end residues are part of each CDR3. The order of the fields is V gene, J gene, D gene, CDR3 protein. The D gene is left open where the match is weak.

TRBV9	TRBJ2-7	TRBD2	CASSSGRRDEQYF
TRBV10-3	TRBJ2-2	-	CAISEGQTDTGELFF
TRBV6-5	TRBJ2-1	-	CASSLDSYNEQFF
TRBV5-1	TRBJ2-3	TRBD1	CASSSGQGTDTQYF
TRBV3-1/TRBV3-2	TRBJ2-1	TRBD2	CASSPLSGTYNEQFF
TRBV18	TRBJ1-5	-	CASSLSDSRPQHF
TRBV25-1	TRBJ2-3	-	CASSEYWTELTDTQYF
TRBV28	TRBJ1-2	TRBD1	CASSRQGHGYTF
TRBV5-6	TRBJ2-1	-	CASSFFLQDEQFF
TRBV3-1/TRBV3-2	TRBJ2-1	-	CASSHVTGPEGNEQFF
TRBV6-5	TRBJ2-2	TRBD1	CASSKQGAGELFF
TRBV2	TRBJ1-2	-	CASQVGQTGYTF
TRBV5-6	TRBJ2-7	-	CASSLAQGTIPYYEQYF
TRBV24-1	TRBJ2-7	TRBD1	CATSDSGTGVYEQYF
TRBV5-1	TRBJ1-2	-	CASSLASGENYGYTF
TRBV27	TRBJ2-7	TRBD2	CASSLTSGGAYEQYF
TRBV11-3	TRBJ2-1	TRBD2	CASSSRGGREQFF
TRBV28	TRBJ1-6	TRBD1	CASSPHSGTGYSPLHF
TRBV13	TRBJ1-1	TRBD1	CASSLTGTGVGEAFF
TRBV7-2	TRBJ2-7	-	CASSLDRAAIQRNF
TRBV7-2	TRBJ1-5	-	CASSLGTGQPQHF
TRBV2	TRBJ2-3	-	CASSGLLDTQYF
TRBV7-9	TRBJ2-7	-	CASSLDRVSYEQYF
TRBV4-3	TRBJ1-5	-	CASSQDRVGQPQHF
TRBV6-5	TRBJ2-1	-	CASSYNRVMGNEQFF
TRBV6-5	TRBJ1-1	TRBD1	CAASRDRGQEAFF
TRBV13	TRBJ2-5	-	CASSSTGTQETQYF
TRBV6-2/TRBV6-3	TRBJ2-7	TRBD2	CASRPGLAGSYEQYF
TRBV6-5	TRBJ2-7	TRBD1	CASLRDRGSYEQYF
TRBV21-1	TRBJ2-7	-	CASSSHTTEPYEQYF
TRBV5-5	TRBJ2-7	TRBD2	CASSFGLDTGGYEQYF
TRBV10-3	TRBJ2-7	-	CASGHNYEQYF
TRBV19	TRBJ1-1	-	CASSKGGPGGTEAFF
TRBV27	TRBJ2-3	TRBD1	CASRWTGPPDPDTQYF
TRBV5-1	TRBJ2-7	-	CASSLTSNSYEQYF
TRBV18	TRBJ1-2	-	CASSPPHRDGYTF
TRBV28	TRBJ2-7	TRBD2	CASSPGLAGFYEQYF
TRBV5-1	TRBJ1-2	TRBD1	CASSARTGIFYGYTF
TRBV5-4	TRBJ1-6	-	CASSWGGGPNSPLHF
TRBV6-6	TRBJ1-3	TRBD1	CASTLSQGATDTIYF
TRBV27	TRBJ1-3	TRBD1	CASSLDRGPGNTIYF